This T cell receptor beta chain was found in a study of T-cell memory formation after mild COVID-19. The wider study: TCR clustering was largely donor specific.

One entry per CDR3 protein results from TCRdb running MiXCR on the 5' RACE reads. In the table there are almost 250,000 distinct CDR3 sequences, 15% to 19% of which are singletons. The study's findings and limits: SARS-CoV-2 specificity of second-wave clones peaking day 37 was unconfirmed. Memory from before infection featured some responding clones, which suggests cross-reactive memory joined.

The V segment lost 2 bases and the J segment 5 bases; nucleotides outside the gene matches: 9. CDR3 length: 16 residues. Germline V lookup: CDR1 ENHRY, CDR2 SYGVKD. This clonotype came up a few times. Its antigen is as yet unknown. The genes are TRBV10-3 and TRBJ2-3; 8 nucleotides match TRBD2. Sequencing input: PBMCs or a T cell subset sorted from them (not recorded which). This receptor was obtained from an adult woman who had mild COVID-19 (a few samples of this study predate the infection). Cell type and time point are not known. The CDR3 DNA reads TGTGCCATCAGTGAGCCTCGCGGGGGGCCCTTAGATACGCAGTATTTT. Translated: CAISEPRGGPLDTQYF.